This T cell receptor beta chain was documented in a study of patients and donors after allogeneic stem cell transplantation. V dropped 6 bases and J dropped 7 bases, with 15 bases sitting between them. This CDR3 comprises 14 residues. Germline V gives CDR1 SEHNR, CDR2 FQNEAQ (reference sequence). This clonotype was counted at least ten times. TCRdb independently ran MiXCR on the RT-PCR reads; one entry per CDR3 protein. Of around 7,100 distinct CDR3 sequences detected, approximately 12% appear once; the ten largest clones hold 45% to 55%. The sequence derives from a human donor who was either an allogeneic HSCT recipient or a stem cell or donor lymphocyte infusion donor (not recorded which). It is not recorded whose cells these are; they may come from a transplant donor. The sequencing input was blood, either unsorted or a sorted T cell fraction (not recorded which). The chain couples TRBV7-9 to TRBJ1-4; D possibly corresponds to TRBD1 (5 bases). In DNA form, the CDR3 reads TGTGCCAGCAGACCAACGGGGCACGGTGAAAAACTGTTTTTT. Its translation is CASRPTGHGEKLFF.